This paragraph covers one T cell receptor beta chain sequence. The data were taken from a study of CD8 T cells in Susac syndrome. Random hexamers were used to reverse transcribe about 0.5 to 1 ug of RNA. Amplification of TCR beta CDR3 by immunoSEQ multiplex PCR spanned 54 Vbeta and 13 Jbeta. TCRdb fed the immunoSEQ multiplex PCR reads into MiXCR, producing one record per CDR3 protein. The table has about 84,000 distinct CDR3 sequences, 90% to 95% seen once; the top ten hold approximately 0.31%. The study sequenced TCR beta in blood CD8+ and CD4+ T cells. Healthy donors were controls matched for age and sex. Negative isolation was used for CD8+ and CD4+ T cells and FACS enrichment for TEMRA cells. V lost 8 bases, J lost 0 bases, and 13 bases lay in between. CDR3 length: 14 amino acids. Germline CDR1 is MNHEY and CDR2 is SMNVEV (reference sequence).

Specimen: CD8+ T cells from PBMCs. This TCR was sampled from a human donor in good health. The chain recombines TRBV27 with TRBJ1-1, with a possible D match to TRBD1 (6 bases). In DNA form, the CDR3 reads TGTGCCAGCGGACACAGGGTGATGAACACTGAAGCTTTCTTT. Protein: CASGHRVMNTEAFF.